The TCR beta chain described here comes from a study of shared clonotypes between healthy human individuals. General study results and limits: Relative to clonotypes present in all four donors, those not shared had lower generation probabilities.

From CD4+ cells came CD45RA+ naive and CD45RA-negative memory subsets. Replicate PCRs from sorted subsets contained roughly 200 ng DNA, which is roughly 30,000 T cell genomes. Assay used: immunoSEQ multiplex PCR; TCRdb lists only in-frame clones, some missing. The data show about 2.4 million clones, over 85% seen once. The V and J ends lost 6 bases and 5 bases respectively, with 4 bases between them. The germline CDR1 and CDR2 sequences are SNHLY and FYNNEI. This CDR3 has 11 residues. Of note for this clone: Its target is unknown. Since a much larger clone is just one base distant, this may be a read error. Other DNA sequences of this sample code for an identical CDR3.

The source material was naive CD4+ T cells from PBMCs. The subset here: CD45RA+ positively selected. The chain couples TRBV2 to TRBJ2-2; no clear D. This clonotype was sampled from a man aged 18 to 35 in good health. Some clones in this sample may be carry-over from other donors' samples. CDR3 DNA: TGTGCCAGCAGCCTAACCGGGGAGCTGTTTTTT. This codes for CASSLTGELFF.